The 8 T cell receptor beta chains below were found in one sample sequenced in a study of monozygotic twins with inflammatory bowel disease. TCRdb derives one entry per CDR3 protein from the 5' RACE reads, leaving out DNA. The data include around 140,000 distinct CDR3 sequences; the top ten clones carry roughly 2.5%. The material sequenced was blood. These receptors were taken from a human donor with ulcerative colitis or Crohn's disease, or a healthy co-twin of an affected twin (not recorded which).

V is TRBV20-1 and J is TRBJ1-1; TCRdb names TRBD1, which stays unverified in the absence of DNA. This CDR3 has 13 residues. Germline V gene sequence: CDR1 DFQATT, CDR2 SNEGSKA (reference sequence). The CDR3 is CSASDRGTTEAFF.

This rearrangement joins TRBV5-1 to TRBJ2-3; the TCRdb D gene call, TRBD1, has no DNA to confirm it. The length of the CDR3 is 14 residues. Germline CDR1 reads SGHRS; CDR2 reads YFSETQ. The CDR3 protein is CASSLGTETDTQYF.

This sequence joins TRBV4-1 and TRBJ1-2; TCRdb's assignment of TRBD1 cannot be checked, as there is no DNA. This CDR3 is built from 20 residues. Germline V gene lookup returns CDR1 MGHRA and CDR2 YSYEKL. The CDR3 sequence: CASSQERGASTDYGNYGYTF.

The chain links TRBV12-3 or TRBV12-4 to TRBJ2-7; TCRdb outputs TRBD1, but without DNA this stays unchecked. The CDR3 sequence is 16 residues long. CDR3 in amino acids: CASSLLPGQGFYEQYF.

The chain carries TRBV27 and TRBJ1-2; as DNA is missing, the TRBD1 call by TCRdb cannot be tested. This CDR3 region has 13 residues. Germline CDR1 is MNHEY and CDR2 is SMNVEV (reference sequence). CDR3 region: CASSPRTGEGYTF.

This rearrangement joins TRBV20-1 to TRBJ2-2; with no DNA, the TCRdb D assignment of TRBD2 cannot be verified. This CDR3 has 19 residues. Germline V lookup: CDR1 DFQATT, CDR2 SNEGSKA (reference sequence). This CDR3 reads CSARGFTVGGRYNTGELFF.

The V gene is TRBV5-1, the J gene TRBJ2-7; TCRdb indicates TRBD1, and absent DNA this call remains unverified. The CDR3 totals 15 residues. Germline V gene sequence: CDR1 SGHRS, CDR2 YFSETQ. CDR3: CASSTRPGQFYEQYF.

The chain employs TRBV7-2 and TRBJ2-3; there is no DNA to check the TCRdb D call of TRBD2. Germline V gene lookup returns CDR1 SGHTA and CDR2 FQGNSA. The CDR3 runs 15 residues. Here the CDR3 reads CASSFRLLGGDTQYF.